This T cell receptor (beta chain) was observed in a study of OX40 agonist ivuxolimab in advanced cancers. In germline, CDR1 is SGHRS, CDR2 YFSETQ. V lost 5 bases to trimming and J lost 0 bases, with 13 bases between them. The CDR3 covers 15 residues. Broader study findings: In the 0.1 to 3.0 mg/kg range, CD4+ and CD8+ blood T cells had expanded clonally by week 6. Partial responders at 0.1-3.0 mg/kg showed near-lowest clonal expansion.

Sequencing used immunoSEQ multiplex PCR; TCRdb keeps in-frame clones, though not all of them. Among fewer than 100,000 clones, 85% to 90% were seen once, and the ten largest hold about 0.2%. A remark on this clone: No antigen is known for it.

The source of this sequence is an adult with an advanced solid tumor such as melanoma, head and neck, liver or kidney cancer. The V call is TRBV5-1, the J call TRBJ2-3; tentatively, D is TRBD1 (5 bases). The sample consisted of CD4+ or CD8+ T cells sorted from blood, taken in a trial of the OX40 agonist ivuxolimab. CDR3 bases: TGCGCCAGCAGTCTAGGGGTCATTAGCACAGATACGCAGTATTTT. The encoded protein is CASSLGVISTDTQYF.